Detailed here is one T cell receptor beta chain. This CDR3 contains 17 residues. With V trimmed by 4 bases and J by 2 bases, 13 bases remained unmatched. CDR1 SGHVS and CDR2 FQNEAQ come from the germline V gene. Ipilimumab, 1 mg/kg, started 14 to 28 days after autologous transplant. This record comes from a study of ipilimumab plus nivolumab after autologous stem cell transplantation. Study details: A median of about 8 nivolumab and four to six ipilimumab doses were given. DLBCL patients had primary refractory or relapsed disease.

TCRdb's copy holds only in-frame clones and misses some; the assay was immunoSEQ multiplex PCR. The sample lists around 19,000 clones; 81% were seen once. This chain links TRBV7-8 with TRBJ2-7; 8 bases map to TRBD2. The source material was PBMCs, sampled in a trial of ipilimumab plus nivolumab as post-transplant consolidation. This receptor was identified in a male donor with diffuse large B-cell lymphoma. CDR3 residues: CASSSPRGGALTYEQYF. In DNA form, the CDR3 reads TGTGCCAGCAGCTCCCCCCGGGGGGGGGCCCTCACCTACGAGCAGTACTTC.